This T cell receptor (beta chain) was sequenced in a study of Graves' ophthalmopathy and Graves' hyperthyroidism. Trimming stripped 5 bases from V and 1 base from J, with 12 bases between. The CDR3 consists of 13 residues. Germline loops: CDR1 DFQATT, CDR2 SNEGSKA (reference sequence). In this sample, this clonotype turned up many times. Beta-chain TCR CDR3 regions were amplified from RNA transcripts. Second-round multiplex PCR came after first-round RT-PCR with HTBI primers. TCRdb independently ran MiXCR on the multiplex PCR reads; one entry per CDR3 protein. Of a few hundred thousand distinct CDR3 sequences in the sample, roughly 17% were seen once.

Sequenced material: peripheral blood. The receptor was derived from an adult man with Graves' ophthalmopathy. V and J are TRBV20-1 and TRBJ2-7; D gene ambiguous. CDR3 nucleotides: TGCAGTGCTCATCCGCCGGTTTCCTACGAGCAGTACTTC. Residues: CSAHPPVSYEQYF.